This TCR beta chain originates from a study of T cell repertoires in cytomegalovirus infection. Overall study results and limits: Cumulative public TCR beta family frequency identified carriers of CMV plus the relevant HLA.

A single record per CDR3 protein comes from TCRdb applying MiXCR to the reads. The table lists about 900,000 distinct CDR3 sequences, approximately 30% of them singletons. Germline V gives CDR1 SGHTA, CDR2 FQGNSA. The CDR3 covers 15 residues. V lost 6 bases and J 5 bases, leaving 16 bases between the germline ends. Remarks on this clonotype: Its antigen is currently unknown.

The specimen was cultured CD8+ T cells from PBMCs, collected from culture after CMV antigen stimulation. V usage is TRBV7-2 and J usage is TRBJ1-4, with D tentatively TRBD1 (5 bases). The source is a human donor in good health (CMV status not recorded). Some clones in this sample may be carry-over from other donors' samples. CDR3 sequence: CASRPTDRSNEKLFF. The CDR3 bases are TGTGCCAGCAGGCCCACCGACAGATCAAATGAAAAACTGTTTTTT.